This is a list of T cell receptor beta chains from one sample in a study of T cells in Graves' hyperthyroidism and ophthalmopathy. TCRdb recomputed calls from the multiplex PCR reads with MiXCR, one row per CDR3 protein. The sample includes 600,000 or so distinct CDR3 sequences, 14% of them seen just once. Source material: blood. The receptors stem from a young woman with Graves' ophthalmopathy. Each CDR3 is given with its conserved first and last residue. Clone size appears in some rows only: once, few, many, or a class for an expanded clone.

clone_size | j_call | v_call | cdr3_aa
- | TRBJ2-2 | TRBV7-2 | CASSLVVSGINTGELFF
- | TRBJ1-5 | TRBV20-1 | CSATRGGASNQPQHF
many | TRBJ1-1 | TRBV2 | CASGRDTEAFF
many | TRBJ2-7 | TRBV6-6 | CASSYSPGSEQYF
- | TRBJ2-1 | TRBV20-1 | CSANLGMSGRAHEQFF
many | TRBJ2-7 | TRBV28 | CASSLLQGSRDEQYF
many | TRBJ2-5 | TRBV2 | CATKSDSYQETQYF
few | TRBJ1-6 | TRBV29-1 | CSVHGGGQNAPLHF
- | TRBJ1-2 | TRBV6-1 | CASSERGPLGYTF
many | TRBJ2-5 | TRBV11-1 | CATSSETGTETQYF
many | TRBJ2-3 | TRBV4-2 | CASSRGSGSTDTQYF
- | TRBJ2-2 | TRBV12-3/TRBV12-4 | CASGRLAAGELFF
many | TRBJ2-3 | TRBV6-1 | CASSPLADYTDTQYF
many | TRBJ2-5 | TRBV7-9 | CASSLGTLAGVGETQYF
many | TRBJ1-5 | TRBV12-3/TRBV12-4 | CASSFLRRGNQPQHF
many | TRBJ1-1 | TRBV7-3 | CASSLRDSFMSGWTEAFF
many | TRBJ2-7 | TRBV12-3/TRBV12-4 | CASSFGHSYEQYF
few | TRBJ2-3 | TRBV30 | CAEAGADDTQYF
- | TRBJ1-6 | TRBV13 | CASSSGTGSSYNSPLHF
many | TRBJ2-1 | TRBV6-5 | CASSYPPQEQFF
few | TRBJ2-2 | TRBV7-8 | CASSLNLRTGELFF
- | TRBJ1-1 | TRBV9 | CASSRDFSRTEAFF
many | TRBJ2-2 | TRBV7-3 | CASSLGGIAGELFF
- | TRBJ1-1 | TRBV4-1 | CASSPPFSVGRGPAFF
- | TRBJ2-1 | TRBV25-1 | CASSATGYNEQFF
many | TRBJ1-1 | TRBV7-9 | CASSSSLIGNGEAFF
- | TRBJ2-5 | TRBV24-1 | CATSDPTVGETQYF
- | TRBJ2-2 | TRBV24-1 | CATSDTGQGLTTGELFF
- | TRBJ2-1 | TRBV20-1 | CSASLMTSGPEDPYNEQFF
- | TRBJ1-5 | TRBV6-1 | CATGAGGRQPQHF
many | TRBJ2-3 | TRBV20-1 | CSARLLVRRADTQYF
many | TRBJ2-1 | TRBV7-2 | CASSFGTINEQFF
many | TRBJ1-1 | TRBV28 | CASSLPDTEAFF
- | TRBJ1-2 | TRBV11-2 | CASTPGLQGNGYTF
many | TRBJ2-7 | TRBV20-1 | CSASSPDRGPCEQYF
few | TRBJ2-3 | TRBV4-2 | CASSQGGRAAITDTQYF
many | TRBJ2-1 | TRBV7-3 | CASSESGNEQFF
many | TRBJ2-3 | TRBV30 | CAWSSTDTQYF
many | TRBJ1-5 | TRBV2 | CASTILPAGQGLSNQPQHF
many | TRBJ2-7 | TRBV28 | CASSLWGGGLENEQYF
- | TRBJ1-6 | TRBV5-6 | CASSLATPANSPLHF